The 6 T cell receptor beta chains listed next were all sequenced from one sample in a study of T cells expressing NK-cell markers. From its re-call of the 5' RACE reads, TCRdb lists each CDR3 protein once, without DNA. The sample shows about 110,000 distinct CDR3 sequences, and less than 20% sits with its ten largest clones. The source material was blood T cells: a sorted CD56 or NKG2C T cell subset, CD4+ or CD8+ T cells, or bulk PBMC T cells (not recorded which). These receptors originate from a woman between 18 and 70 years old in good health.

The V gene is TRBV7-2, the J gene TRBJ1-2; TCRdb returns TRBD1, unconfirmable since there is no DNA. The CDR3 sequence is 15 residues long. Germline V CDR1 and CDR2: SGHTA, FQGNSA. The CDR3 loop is CASSPNSPGTYGYTF.

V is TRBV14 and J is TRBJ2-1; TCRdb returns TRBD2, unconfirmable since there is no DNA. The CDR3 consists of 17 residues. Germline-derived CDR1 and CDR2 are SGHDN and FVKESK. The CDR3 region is CASSQAPPSGPNNEQFF.

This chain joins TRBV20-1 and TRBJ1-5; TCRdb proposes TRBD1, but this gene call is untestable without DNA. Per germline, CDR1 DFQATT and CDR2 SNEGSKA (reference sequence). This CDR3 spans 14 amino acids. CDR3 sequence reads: CSADRQGVNQPQHF.

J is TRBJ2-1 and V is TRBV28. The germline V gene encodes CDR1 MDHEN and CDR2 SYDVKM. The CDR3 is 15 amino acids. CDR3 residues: CASSSGISSYNEQFF.

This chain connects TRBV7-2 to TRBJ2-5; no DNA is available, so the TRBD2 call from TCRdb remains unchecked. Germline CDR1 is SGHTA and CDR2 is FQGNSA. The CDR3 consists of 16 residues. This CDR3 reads CASSSPNSGPQETQYF.

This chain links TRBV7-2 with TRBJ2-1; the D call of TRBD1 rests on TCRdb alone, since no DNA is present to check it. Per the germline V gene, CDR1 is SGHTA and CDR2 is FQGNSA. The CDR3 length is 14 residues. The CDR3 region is CASSQLYGANEQFF.